This paragraph reports one T cell receptor beta chain. Its target is unknown. Some clones are missing from TCRdb's copy, which holds only in-frame ones; the method was immunoSEQ multiplex PCR. The data hold under 150,000 clones, with roughly 88% observed a single time. This sample was included in a study of T cell responses to AZD1222 COVID-19 vaccine. The study's findings and limits: Repertoires were obtained only post-peak T cell response.

The CDR3 covers 12 residues. Looked up from germline, CDR1 is LNHDA and CDR2 is SQIVND (reference sequence). Between the trimmed V and J ends, which lost 6 bases and 9 bases, there was a span of 9 bases. The sequence was obtained from an adult who received the AZD1222 COVID-19 vaccine. The specimen comprised peripheral blood, sampled 28 days after the second AZD1222 dose. The V call is TRBV19, the J call TRBJ1-6; D is ambiguous. CDR3 residues: CASRISTSPLHF. Here the CDR3 DNA reads TGTGCCAGTAGGATCTCAACTTCACCCCTCCACTTT. Using reference TRBV19 and TRBJ1-6 for the parts outside the CDR3, the full variable domain is DGGITQSPKYLFRKEGQNVTLSCEQNLNHDAMYWYRQDPGQGLRLIYYSQIVNDFQKGDIAEGYSVSREKKESFPLTVTSAQKNPTAFYLCASRISTSPLHFGNGTRLTVT.